A selection of T cell receptor beta chains follows, all from one sample in a study of blood T cell dynamics during melanoma immunotherapy. This table comes from immunoSEQ multiplex PCR, and its TCRdb copy is limited to in-frame clones, with some not included. The sample holds around 480 clones, 60% to 75% seen once. This material consisted of central memory CD8+ T cells from blood, taken from a patient treated with checkpoint blockade. These receptors were collected from a human donor with melanoma. The CDR3 runs from the conserved cysteine through the conserved F or W.

TRBJ1-4	TRBV5-4	CASSRPGTGEEKLFF
TRBJ2-3	TRBV5-1	CASSHRSRGFRFNSTDTQYF
TRBJ1-1	TRBV6-4	CASREGTEAFF
TRBJ2-1	TRBV15	CATSSNSGDSYNEQFF
TRBJ2-3	TRBV6-4	CASSESGSTDTQYF
TRBJ2-2	TRBV4-1	CASSQDGSVAGELFF
TRBJ2-6	TRBV2	CASSERGGVSGANVLTF
TRBJ2-2	TRBV6-1	CASKVASGDTGELFF
TRBJ1-2	TRBV5-7	CASSLGATDYGYTF
TRBJ1-2	TRBV5-4	CASSGGQGTDGYTF
TRBJ2-2	TRBV6-1	CASSEGSGVTGELFF
TRBJ2-7	TRBV19	CASSPGQGVYEQYF
NA	TRBV11-2	CASSFSQGYEQYF
TRBJ2-2	TRBV9	CASSLLSTGELFF
TRBJ2-7	TRBV5-1	CASSQTRAGGYEQYF
TRBJ2-2	TRBV6-1	CATSPLDGGTGELFF
TRBJ1-5	TRBV27	CASSLGTSGQPQHF
TRBJ2-1	TRBV4-2	CASSQGLAGGYNEQFF
TRBJ2-7	TRBV19	CASSPGGPYEQYF
TRBJ1-1	TRBV2	CASSLRTGRMNTEAFF
TRBJ2-1	TRBV6-1	CASSEGTSGSNEQFF
TRBJ2-6	TRBV5-1	CASSLVAVGSGANVLTF
TRBJ1-1	TRBV27	CASSILRVMNTEAFF
TRBJ2-1	TRBV19	CASSFGADQFF
TRBJ1-2	TRBV6-5	CASSTQGGGNGYTF